This is a list of T cell receptor beta chains from one sample in a study of blood T cells in healthy people across ages. A single record per CDR3 protein comes from TCRdb applying MiXCR to the 5' RACE reads. The data contain roughly 1.5 million distinct CDR3 sequences, roughly 43% of them singletons. Specimen: blood. The receptor source for this set is a woman younger than 30 in good health. Both conserved end residues are part of each CDR3.

CDR3 protein	J gene	V gene
CASSFSSGGSYNEQFF	TRBJ2-1	TRBV7-6
CASSDQQPNTEAFF	TRBJ1-1	TRBV6-1
CASSLAGLAGVGYNEQFF	TRBJ2-1	TRBV7-2
CASSWTQGGYGYTF	TRBJ1-2	TRBV6-5
CATSGGADAYNEQFF	TRBJ2-1	TRBV24-1
CASSHGSTGYEQYF	.	TRBV4-1
CASSHSTDGNTEAFF	TRBJ1-1	TRBV5-1
CASSQALTSGGGQETQYF	TRBJ2-5	TRBV4-1
CASSFTGVQYF	TRBJ2-5	TRBV27
CASSFSGQGRNEQFF	TRBJ2-1	TRBV27
CASSVPGLAGPTYEQYF	TRBJ2-7	TRBV6-2/TRBV6-3
CASSYSTDYEQYF	.	TRBV6-5
CASSPQTSGLVYEQYF	TRBJ2-7	TRBV9
CASSIRDGAYNEQFF	TRBJ2-1	TRBV27
CASSTGGTGAYEQYF	TRBJ2-7	TRBV6-6
CSVEAGRGRVEAFF	TRBJ1-1	TRBV29-1
CSGAQGAGHSYEQYF	TRBJ2-7	TRBV20-1
CASSRADRAFYGYTF	TRBJ1-2	TRBV15